This TCR beta chain came from a study of regulatory T cells in long-lasting Graves disease. This clonotype was recorded at least ten times. Its antigen is not known. Time point here: newly diagnosed GD, antithyroid drugs for less than 3 months. Extracted PBMC RNA gave rise to the TCR library. Relying on iRepertoire HTBI primers and Arm-PCR of CDR3 regions, the team built TCR beta libraries. TCRdb ran MiXCR on the multiplex PCR reads and lists one entry per CDR3 protein. This repertoire shows about 530,000 distinct CDR3 sequences, 15% to 20% found once; its top ten account for around a quarter. CDR1 is DFQATT and CDR2 is SNEGSKA in the germline V gene (reference sequence). Trimming left V 2 bases short and J 5 bases short, with 21 bases between. The length of the CDR3 is 16 residues. Study results and caveats: With persistent disease, TRBV28, TRBJ1-2 and TRBJ2-5 were the favored segments.

These records were also assigned to another study, of T cells in Graves' hyperthyroidism and ophthalmopathy. From that second work: From stable hyperthyroidism, ophthalmopathy was set apart by a 13 V-J model.

This receptor was identified in a woman aged 35-65 years with Graves disease. The genes are TRBV20-1 and TRBJ1-1; D is unresolved. This material consisted of peripheral blood mononuclear cells (PBMCs), taken at new diagnosis, from a patient treated with antithyroid drugs. In DNA form, the CDR3 reads TGCAGTGCTAGACCCGACAAGCCTAAGCCCAGGACTGAAGCTTTCTTT. Translating it yields CSARPDKPKPRTEAFF.